The table lists the clone carrying this TCR beta chain with a count of one. The data are from a study of blood T cell repertoires in COVID-19. Study context: Acute and convalescent COVID-19 specimens originated in the United States, Italy and Spain. T cells, B-cell-depleted T cells, or PBMCs provided the cDNA or gDNA that served as material.

Using immunoSEQ multiplex PCR, the repertoire was profiled, and TCRdb retains in-frame clones only, with some absent. Here the sample spans some 300,000 clones, about nine tenths being singletons. Membership in each cohort depended on participant-reported clinical history. Exposed study participants had met a COVID-19 case within 2 weeks before entry. The clonotype was recovered from a woman in her fifties or sixties who had been exposed to COVID-19. The specimen sequenced was PBMCs or T cells enriched from blood (not recorded which).

This CDR3 is CASSLAGGTQSYEQYF. CDR3 bases: TGTGCCAGCAGCTTAGCGGGGGGGACTCAGTCCTACGAGCAGTACTTC. The chain couples TRBV7-2 to TRBJ2-7, with 7 bases aligning to TRBD2. Germline V gene lookup returns CDR1 SGHTA and CDR2 FQGNSA. There are 16 residues in the CDR3. The J segment lost 1 base and the V segment lost 0 bases, leaving 6 bases of the junction unmatched.